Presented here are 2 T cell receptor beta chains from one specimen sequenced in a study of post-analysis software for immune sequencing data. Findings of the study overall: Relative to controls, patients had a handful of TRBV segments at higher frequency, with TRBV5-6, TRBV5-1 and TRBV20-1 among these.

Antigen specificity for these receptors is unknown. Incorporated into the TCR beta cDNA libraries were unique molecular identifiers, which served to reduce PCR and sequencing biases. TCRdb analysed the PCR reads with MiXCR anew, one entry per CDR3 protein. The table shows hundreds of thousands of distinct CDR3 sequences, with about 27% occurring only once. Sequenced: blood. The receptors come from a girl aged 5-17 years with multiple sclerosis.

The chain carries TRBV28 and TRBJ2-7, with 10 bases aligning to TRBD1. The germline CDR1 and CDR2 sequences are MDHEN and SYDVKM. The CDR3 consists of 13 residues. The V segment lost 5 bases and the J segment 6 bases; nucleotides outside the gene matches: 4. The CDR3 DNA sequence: TGTGCCAGCAGTGTGCGGACAGGGGGCGAGCAGTACTTC. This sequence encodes CASSVRTGGEQYF.

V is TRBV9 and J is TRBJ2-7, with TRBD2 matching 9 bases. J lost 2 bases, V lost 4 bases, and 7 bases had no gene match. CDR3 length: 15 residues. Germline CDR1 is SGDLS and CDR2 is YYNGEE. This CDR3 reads CASSIGAGGTYEQYF. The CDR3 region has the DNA TGTGCCAGCAGCATAGGTGCGGGAGGGACCTACGAGCAGTACTTC. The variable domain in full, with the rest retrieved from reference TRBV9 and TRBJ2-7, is DSGVTQTPKHLITATGQRVTLRCSPRSGDLSVYWYQQSLDQGLQFLIQYYNGEERAKGNILERFSAQQFPDLHSELNLSSLELGDSALYFCASSIGAGGTYEQYFGPGTRLTVT.